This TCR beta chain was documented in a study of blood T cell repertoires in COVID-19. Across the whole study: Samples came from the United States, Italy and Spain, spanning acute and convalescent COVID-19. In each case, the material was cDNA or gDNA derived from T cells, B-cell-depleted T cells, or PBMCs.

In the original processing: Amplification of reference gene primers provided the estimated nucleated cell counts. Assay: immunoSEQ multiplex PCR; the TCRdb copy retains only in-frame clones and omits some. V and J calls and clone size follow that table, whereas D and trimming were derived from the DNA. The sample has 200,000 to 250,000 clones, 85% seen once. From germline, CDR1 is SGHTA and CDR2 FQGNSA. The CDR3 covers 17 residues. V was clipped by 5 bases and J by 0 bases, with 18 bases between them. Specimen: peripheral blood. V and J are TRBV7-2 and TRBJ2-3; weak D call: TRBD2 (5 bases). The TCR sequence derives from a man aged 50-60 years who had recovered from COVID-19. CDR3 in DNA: TGTGCCAGCAGCGCCTGCCCAACGGGAACTAGCACAGATACGCAGTATTTT. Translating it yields CASSACPTGTSTDTQYF.